These T cell receptor beta chains were read from a single sample in a study of T cell responses to AZD1222 COVID-19 vaccine. Sequenced by immunoSEQ multiplex PCR; TCRdb stores in-frame clones only, minus some. The sample includes under 200,000 clones, approximately 87% of them seen just once. The input for sequencing was peripheral blood, taken on day 0 of MenACWY control vaccination. These receptor sequences come from an adult in good health. Both conserved end residues are part of each CDR3. Fields, in order: clone size, J gene, D gene, V gene, CDR3 DNA, CDR3 protein. A D gene is named only where the DNA matches it firmly. Size is omitted from some rows. Given values are once, few, many or a class for expanded clones.

>NA|TRBJ2-7|TRBD2|TRBV27
TGTGCCAGCAAGAACCGACCGGGACTAGCGGGAGACGAGCAGTACTTC
CASKNRPGLAGDEQYF
>NA|TRBJ2-3|NA|TRBV6-4
TGTGCCAGCAGTGAGTTCCCATCCACAGATACGCAGTATTTT
CASSEFPSTDTQYF
>NA|TRBJ2-5|NA|TRBV3-1/TRBV3-2
TGTGCCAGCAGCCAAGGGGGCCGGGAGACCCAGTACTTC
CASSQGGRETQYF
>once|TRBJ2-5|TRBD1|TRBV28
TGTGCCAGCAGCGTAGACAGGGTTGAGGAGACCCAGTACTTC
CASSVDRVEETQYF
>few|TRBJ2-1|NA|TRBV3-1/TRBV3-2
TGTGCCAGCAGCCCCCCGACAGTATTTCCCTACAATGAGCAGTTCTTC
CASSPPTVFPYNEQFF
>NA|TRBJ2-1|NA|TRBV11-1
TGTGCCAGCAGCGAGGACACCTTGGTCTACAATGAGCAGTTCTTC
CASSEDTLVYNEQFF
>NA|TRBJ2-5|NA|TRBV2
TGTGCCAGCAGAAGGGACCGCCCGTCCTCGGGGGAGACCCAGTACTTC
CASRRDRPSSGETQYF
>NA|TRBJ2-5|TRBD1|TRBV28
TGTGCCAGCAGTTCGCAGACAGGGTTATCAGAGACCCAGTACTTC
CASSSQTGLSETQYF
>NA|TRBJ2-5|TRBD1|TRBV3-1/TRBV3-2
TGTGCCAGCAGCCAAGAGGGACAGCTACAAGAGACCCAGTACTTC
CASSQEGQLQETQYF
>NA|TRBJ1-1|TRBD1|TRBV11-2
TGTGCCAGCAGCGGCTGGACAGGGGAGGGGAACACTGAAGCTTTCTTT
CASSGWTGEGNTEAFF
>NA|TRBJ2-3|NA|TRBV11-3
TGTGCCAGCAGCCGAACTAGCACAGATACGCAGTATTTT
CASSRTSTDTQYF
>NA|TRBJ2-1|NA|TRBV9
TGTGCCAGCAGCGTAGAAGGGCGGGGCTACAATGAGCAGTTCTTC
CASSVEGRGYNEQFF
>NA|TRBJ2-7|NA|TRBV27
TGTGCCCACAAAGAGGTGCCCTACGAGCAGTACTTC
CAHKEVPYEQYF
>NA|TRBJ1-2|NA|TRBV12-3/TRBV12-4
TGTGCCAGCAGTAAGGCCACTAACTATGGCTACACCTTC
CASSKATNYGYTF
>NA|TRBJ2-1|TRBD1|TRBV28
TGTGCCAGTGGGACAGACAATGAGCAGTTCTTC
CASGTDNEQFF
>NA|TRBJ1-3|NA|TRBV18
TGTGCCAGCTCACCAGATTTCTCTGGAAACACCATATATTTT
CASSPDFSGNTIYF
>NA|TRBJ1-1|NA|TRBV6-2/TRBV6-3
TGTGCCAGCAGTTACGAGGGGAACACTGAAGCTTTCTTT
CASSYEGNTEAFF
>once|TRBJ1-2|NA|TRBV6-5
TGTGCCAGCAGTTACTCGATTGTGGTCCCCTATGGCTACACCTTC
CASSYSIVVPYGYTF
>NA|TRBJ2-7|NA|TRBV6-1
TGTGCCAGCAGCGTGGCGGAGGGCTCCTACGAGCAGTACTTC
CASSVAEGSYEQYF
>few|TRBJ1-2|NA|TRBV6-5
TGTGCCAGCAGTTACTCGAAGGGTAGTTATGGCTACACCTTC
CASSYSKGSYGYTF
>NA|TRBJ2-1|TRBD2|TRBV7-9
TGTGCCAGCAGCCCCGGACTAGCGGGGGTGGATGAGCAGTTCTTC
CASSPGLAGVDEQFF
>NA|TRBJ2-7|TRBD1|TRBV7-9
TGTGCCAGCAGCTTAGCGCTGGGACAGGGTCTCTACGAGCAGTACTTC
CASSLALGQGLYEQYF
>NA|TRBJ2-1|NA|TRBV7-2
TGTGCCAGCAGCTTAATGAGTCGGGGAAATGAGCAGTTCTTC
CASSLMSRGNEQFF
>NA|TRBJ1-2|NA|TRBV6-5
TGTGCCAGCAAACCCCCCCGGGGATCTTATGGCTACACCTTC
CASKPPRGSYGYTF
>once|TRBJ1-4|NA|TRBV6-6
TGTGCCAGCAGAGCTACAACTAATGAAAAACTGTTTTTT
CASRATTNEKLFF
>NA|TRBJ1-1|NA|TRBV10-3
TGTGCCATCAGTGCCCGGCCGGAAAGGGGGGAAGCTTTCTTT
CAISARPERGEAFF
>NA|TRBJ1-5|NA|TRBV28
TGTGCCAGCAGTTGGGAGCCATCCGGCAATCAGCCCCAGCATTTT
CASSWEPSGNQPQHF
>many|TRBJ1-2|NA|TRBV29-1
TGCAGCGTTGATTGGGGCTACACCTTC
CSVDWGYTF
>NA|TRBJ2-1|TRBD2|TRBV27
TGTGCCAGCAGTTCCCTAGCGGGGGGAAACAATGAGCAGTTCTTC
CASSSLAGGNNEQFF
>once|TRBJ2-3|TRBD2|TRBV7-8
TGTGCCAGCGGGCTAGCGGGGGCCCCAGATACGCAGTATTTT
CASGLAGAPDTQYF
>NA|TRBJ1-4|NA|TRBV14
TGTGCCAGCAGCCAGGTCTTTAATGAAAAACTGTTTTTT
CASSQVFNEKLFF
>once|TRBJ2-5|TRBD2|TRBV3-1/TRBV3-2
TGTGCCAGCAGCCACCGGGGGGGGATCCAAGAGACCCAGTACTTC
CASSHRGGIQETQYF
>NA|TRBJ1-1|NA|TRBV28
TGTGCCAGCAGTTTACCGTGGGTGGGTGAAGCTTTCTTT
CASSLPWVGEAFF
>NA|TRBJ1-2|NA|TRBV19
TGTGCCAGTAGTCTGTCCGACAGCTATGGCTACACCTTC
CASSLSDSYGYTF
>NA|TRBJ2-6|NA|TRBV6-5
TGTGCCAGCAGTTACGCCGGGGTCTCTGGGGCCAACGTCCTGACTTTC
CASSYAGVSGANVLTF
>NA|TRBJ1-1|TRBD1|TRBV3-1/TRBV3-2
TGTGCCAGCAGCCAAGGGGCAGGGGGTTGGAACACTGAAGCTTTCTTT
CASSQGAGGWNTEAFF
>NA|TRBJ1-2|NA|TRBV30
TGTGCCTGGAGTGTGGGAAAAGTCTATGGCTACACCTTC
CAWSVGKVYGYTF
>NA|TRBJ2-3|NA|TRBV23-1
TGCGCCAGCAGTCAGGGTAGCAGTTGCACAGATACGCAGTATTTT
CASSQGSSCTDTQYF
>NA|TRBJ2-3|NA|TRBV7-9
TGTGCCAGCAGCTTAAGCACAGATACGCAGTATTTT
CASSLSTDTQYF
>NA|TRBJ1-3|TRBD1|TRBV2
TGTGCCAGCAGTCTTACCTCCCCGGGACAGGGGGGAAACACCATATATTTT
CASSLTSPGQGGNTIYF
>NA|TRBJ1-6|TRBD1|TRBV4-1
TGCGCCAGCAGTGACAGGGGGCACAATTCACCCCTCCACTTT
CASSDRGHNSPLHF
>NA|TRBJ2-3|TRBD2|TRBV7-2
TGTGCCAGCAGCTTTAGCGGGAGGCGGACAGATACGCAGTATTTT
CASSFSGRRTDTQYF
>NA|TRBJ2-3|NA|TRBV7-6
TGTGCCAGCAGCTTAGCTGGGCGGGGAGCCGCTCAGGGAGATACGCAGTATTTT
CASSLAGRGAAQGDTQYF
>once|TRBJ2-2|NA|TRBV19
TGTGCCAGTAGTATGGGCTGGTCCACCGGGGAGCTGTTTTTT
CASSMGWSTGELFF
>NA|TRBJ1-5|NA|TRBV24-1
TGTGCTGAGGGAGTGGGCAATCAGCCCCAGCATTTT
CAEGVGNQPQHF
>NA|TRBJ2-1|NA|TRBV11-3
TGTGCCAGCAGCTTAGATTCCAATGAGCAGTTCTTC
CASSLDSNEQFF
>NA|TRBJ1-2|NA|TRBV19
TGTGCCAGTAGTGCCCCGGGAGAGACCTTCTATGGCTACACCTTC
CASSAPGETFYGYTF
>NA|TRBJ2-1|NA|TRBV6-5
TGTGCCAGCAGCGAGCGAGGCCACTACAATGAGCAGTTCTTC
CASSERGHYNEQFF